This TCR beta chain was sequenced for a study of CD8+ T cells in alopecia areata. Study findings and constraints: Alphabeta T cells residing in normal skin are also sequenced in scalp samples.

RNA extraction and reverse transcription yielded cDNA as sequencing template. Data came from immunoSEQ multiplex PCR; TCRdb stores just in-frame clones and leaves some out. There are 110,000 to 150,000 clones in the sample; around 50% occur only once, and under 8% lies in the top ten. Deletions cut 4 bases from V and 4 bases from J, with 7 bases between. The CDR3 consists of 12 residues. From germline, CDR1 is ENHRY and CDR2 SYGVKD. As for this clone: What it binds is not known.

The gene calls are TRBV10-3 and TRBJ1-2; the D gene is possibly TRBD1 (5 bases). The sample was CD4+ T cells sorted from blood, taken at week 0. The source is a human donor with alopecia areata. The CDR3 reads CAISGGVYGYTF. The CDR3 nucleotides read TGTGCCATCAGTGGAGGGGTCTATGGCTACACCTTC.